This TCR beta chain was sequenced during a study of cytomegalovirus exposure and HLA in healthy donors. Study conclusions and caveats: Across donors, presence/absence analyses took sequencing depth to be roughly uniform. In a later analysis, HLA-C alleles had the fewest associated TCRs, DRB1 alleles the most. Based on reports, TCR beta sequences accurately predicted HLA-A and HLA-B alleles for most subjects.

Comment on this clone: Its antigen is currently unknown.

Vbeta (60) and Jbeta (13) primers were used in the PCR. Libraries were prepared by immunoSEQ multiplex PCR; TCRdb keeps only in-frame clonotypes and omits some of them. This table holds some 99,000 clones, roughly 69% found once. The CDR3 loop spans 18 amino acids. V was clipped by 6 bases and J by 2 bases, with 24 bases between them. Germline loops: CDR1 MNHEY, CDR2 SMNVEV (reference sequence). Sequencing was done on a sample of PBMCs. The TCR originated in a woman in her 70s in good health and CMV-seropositive. This chain links TRBV27 with TRBJ2-3; D might be TRBD1 (5 bases). The CDR3 loop reads CASRPSPGAGRLTDTQYF. The CDR3 DNA reads TGTGCCAGCAGACCCTCCCCTGGGGCAGGGCGGCTCACAGATACGCAGTATTTT.